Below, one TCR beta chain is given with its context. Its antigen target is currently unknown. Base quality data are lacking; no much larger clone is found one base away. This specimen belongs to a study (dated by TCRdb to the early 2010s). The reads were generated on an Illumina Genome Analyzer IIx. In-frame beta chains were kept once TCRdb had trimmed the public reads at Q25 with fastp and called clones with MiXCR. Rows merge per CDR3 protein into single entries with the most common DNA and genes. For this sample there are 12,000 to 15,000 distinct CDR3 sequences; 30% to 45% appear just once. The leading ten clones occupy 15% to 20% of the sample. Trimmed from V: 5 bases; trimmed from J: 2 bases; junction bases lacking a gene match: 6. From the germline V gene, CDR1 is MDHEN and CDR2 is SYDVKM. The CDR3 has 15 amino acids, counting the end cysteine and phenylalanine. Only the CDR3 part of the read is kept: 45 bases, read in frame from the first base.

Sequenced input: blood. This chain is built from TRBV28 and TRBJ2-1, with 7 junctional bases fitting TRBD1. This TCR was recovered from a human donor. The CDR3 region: CASSLLGTAYNEQFF. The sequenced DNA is TGTGCCAGCAGTCTTCTCGGGACAGCCTACAATGAGCAGTTCTTC.